This T cell receptor beta chain was obtained from a study of tumor-infiltrating lymphocytes in oesophageal squamous cell carcinoma. TCRdb analysed the PCR reads with MiXCR anew, one entry per CDR3 protein. This table has around 14,000 distinct CDR3 sequences, more than 50% appearing once. The CDR3 totals 14 residues. V was cut by 1 base and J by 5 bases, with 11 bases left in between. Germline V gene sequence: CDR1 SGHAT, CDR2 FQDESV (reference sequence). In this sample, this clonotype turned up many times. This sequence joins TRBV11-1 and TRBJ2-5; weak D call: TRBD1 (5 bases). The sequencing input was esophageal tumor tissue. This receptor was taken from a male donor with esophageal squamous cell carcinoma. The CDR3 reads CASSLGGARETQYF. CDR3 nucleotide sequence: TGTGCCAGCAGCTTAGGTGGGGCACGGGAGACCCAGTACTTC.